This T cell receptor (beta chain) was captured by sequencing in a study of blood T cell repertoires in COVID-19. Deletions cut 1 base from V and 6 bases from J, with 10 bases between. This CDR3 is built from 14 residues. Germline values: CDR1 MGHRA, CDR2 YSYEKL. Profiling relied on immunoSEQ multiplex PCR, and the TCRdb table lists in-frame clones only, not all of them. The repertoire holds some 200,000 clones, with roughly 82% as singletons. This clone has just a few counts. V is TRBV4-1 and J is TRBJ2-1; D is perhaps TRBD2 (6 bases). Specimen: peripheral blood. The source is a human donor in a cohort sampled during active COVID-19. In DNA, the CDR3 is TGCGCCAGCAGCCAAGTTCAGGGACTCAATGAGCAGTTCTTC. Protein product: CASSQVQGLNEQFF.